This T cell receptor beta chain was retrieved from a study of blood T cells in healthy people across ages. For the study at large: For every two T cells, template switching captured about one barcoded beta molecule. Study outcomes and limitations: In long-lived donors, naive CD4+ cell counts and diversity exceeded those of aged donors. PBMCs left unsorted prevented a conclusive naive versus antigen-experienced comparison.

Between the trimmed V and J ends, which lost 6 bases and 7 bases, there was a span of 13 bases. The CDR3 runs 14 residues. Looked up from germline, CDR1 is LGHDT and CDR2 is YNNKEL (reference sequence). About this clonotype itself: No antigen is known for it.

Then a second PCR, running roughly 7 to 11 cycles, was carried out with a sample-barcoded 5' primer and a J-beta primer mix. Each cDNA was tagged by a template-switch adaptor containing 12 random nucleotides. TCRdb processed the 5' RACE reads anew with MiXCR; each CDR3 protein has one entry. This table holds about 800,000 distinct CDR3 sequences, roughly 50% found once. The gene calls are TRBV3-1 and TRBJ1-6; D uncertain. The sample was blood. The receptor was isolated from a man aged 25-45 years in good health. The CDR3 region is CASRSTDSNSPLHF. The CDR3 DNA sequence: TGTGCCAGCAGATCCACGGACTCCAATTCACCCCTCCACTTT. The full variable domain, in which reference TRBV3-1 and TRBJ1-6 provide the parts outside the CDR3, is DTAVSQTPKYLVTQMGNDKSIKCEQNLGHDTMYWYKQDSKKFLKIMFSYNNKELIINETVPNRFSPKSPDKAHLNLHINSLELGDSAVYFCASRSTDSNSPLHFGNGTRLTVT.